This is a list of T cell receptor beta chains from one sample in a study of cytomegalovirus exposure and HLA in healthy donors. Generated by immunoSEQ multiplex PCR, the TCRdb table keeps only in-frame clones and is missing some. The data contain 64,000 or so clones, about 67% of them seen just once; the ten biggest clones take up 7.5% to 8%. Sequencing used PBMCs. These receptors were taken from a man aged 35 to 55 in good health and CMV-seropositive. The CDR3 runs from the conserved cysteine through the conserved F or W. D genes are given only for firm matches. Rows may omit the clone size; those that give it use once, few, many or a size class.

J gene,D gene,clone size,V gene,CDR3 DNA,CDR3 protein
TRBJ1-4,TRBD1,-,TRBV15,TGTGCCACCCAGGGACAGGCGAATGAAAAACTGTTTTTT,CATQGQANEKLFF
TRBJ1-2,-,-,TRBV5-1,TGCGCCAGCAGCCAGACAGGCAACTATGGCTACACCTTC,CASSQTGNYGYTF
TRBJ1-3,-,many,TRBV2,TGTGCCAGCAGTGGGCAGGTTATTGGAAACACCATATATTTT,CASSGQVIGNTIYF
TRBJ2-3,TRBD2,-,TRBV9,TGTGCCAGCGCGGGAGGGGGGAGCACAGATACGCAGTATTTT,CASAGGGSTDTQYF
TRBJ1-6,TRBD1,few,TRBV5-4,TGTGCCAGCCGTCCAGAGGGGGCTTCCTATAATTCACCCCTCCACTTT,CASRPEGASYNSPLHF
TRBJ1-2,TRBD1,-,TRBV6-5,TGTGCCAGCAGCGCCGAAGGGGGCGATGGCTACACCTTC,CASSAEGGDGYTF
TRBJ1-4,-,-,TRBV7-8,TGTGCCAGCAGCTTTTCGGGGATGGAACTGTTTTTT,CASSFSGMELFF
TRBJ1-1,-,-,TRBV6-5,TGTGCCAGCAACCGACAGTTGAACACTGAAGCTTTCTTT,CASNRQLNTEAFF
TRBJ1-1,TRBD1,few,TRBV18,TGTGCCAGCTCTCTACAGGGGGCAAACACTGAAGCTTTCTTT,CASSLQGANTEAFF
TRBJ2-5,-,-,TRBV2,TGTGCCAGCAGTCCAACGGAGGGGCGCGGGGAGACCCAGTACTTC,CASSPTEGRGETQYF
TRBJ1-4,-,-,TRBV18,TGTGCCAGCTCACCCGAGACAGTACCAAATGAAAAACTGTTTTTT,CASSPETVPNEKLFF
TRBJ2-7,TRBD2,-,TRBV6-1,TGTGCCAGCAGAGTGGTAGCGGGGGCCAACGAGCAGTACTTC,CASRVVAGANEQYF
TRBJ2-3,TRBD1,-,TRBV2,TGTGCCATCCCGACAGGGGGCTTTTCCTCGTCAGATACGCAGTATTTT,CAIPTGGFSSSDTQYF
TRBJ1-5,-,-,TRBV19,TGTGCCAGTAGCCCCCGGCAGGGCCGCGATCAGCCCCAGCATTTT,CASSPRQGRDQPQHF
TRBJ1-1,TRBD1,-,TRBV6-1,TGTGCCAGCAGTAATGACAGGGTCGCGGCTTTCTTT,CASSNDRVAAFF
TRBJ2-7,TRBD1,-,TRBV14,TGTGCCAGCAGCCGGGAGGACAGGGCCCGGGGCTGGGACGAGCAGTACTTC,CASSREDRARGWDEQYF
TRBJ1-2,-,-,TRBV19,TGTGCCAGTAGTTATCATACCGGGGAGGGAGGCTACACCTTC,CASSYHTGEGGYTF
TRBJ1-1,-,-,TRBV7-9,TGTGCCAGCAGCTTTGGAGCACCCGAAGCTTTCTTT,CASSFGAPEAFF
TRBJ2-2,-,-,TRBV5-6,TGTGCCAGCAGCTTTGACATGAACACCGGGGAGCTGTTTTTT,CASSFDMNTGELFF
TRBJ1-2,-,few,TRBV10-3,TGTGCCACCGGTCGACAGGTAAACTATGGCTACACCTTC,CATGRQVNYGYTF
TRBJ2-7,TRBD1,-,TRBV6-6,TGTGCCAGCAGTAACCCGGGACAGGGGATCGACGAGCAGTACTTC,CASSNPGQGIDEQYF
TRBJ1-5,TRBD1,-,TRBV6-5,TGTGCCAGCAGTTACTCGACAGGGGCTGATCAGCCCCAGCATTTT,CASSYSTGADQPQHF
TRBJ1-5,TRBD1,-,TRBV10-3,TGTGCCATCAGTGGACAGGGGAGTCTGCCCCAGCATTTT,CAISGQGSLPQHF
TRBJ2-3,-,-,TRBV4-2,TGTGCCAGCAGCCAAGGAGCGGAAGACACAGATACGCAGTATTTT,CASSQGAEDTDTQYF
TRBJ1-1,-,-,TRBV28,TGTGCCGGACAGACAGGTGGGGTGGACACTGAAGCTTTCTTT,CAGQTGGVDTEAFF
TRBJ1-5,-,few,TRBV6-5,TGTGCCAGCAGTTACTCGCGGGATCAGCCCCAGCATTTT,CASSYSRDQPQHF
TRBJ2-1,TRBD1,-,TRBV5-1,TGCGCCAGCAGCTTGCCCCCCGGACAGGGGGCTTACAATGAGCAGTTCTTC,CASSLPPGQGAYNEQFF
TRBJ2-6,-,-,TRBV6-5,TGTGCCAGCAGTGACAGAGATGGGGCCAACGTCCTGACTTTC,CASSDRDGANVLTF
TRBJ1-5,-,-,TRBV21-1,TGTGCCCCCACAGGGGTTCTTGACAATCAGCCCCAGCATTTT,CAPTGVLDNQPQHF
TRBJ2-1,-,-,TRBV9,TGTGCCAGCAGCGCCTCCGGGGGTTCTGATAATGAGCAGTTCTTC,CASSASGGSDNEQFF
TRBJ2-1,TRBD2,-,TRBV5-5,TGTGCCAGCAGCTTCACGTCGGGGGGGCCATACAATGAGCAGTTCTTC,CASSFTSGGPYNEQFF
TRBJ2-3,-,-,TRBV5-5,TGTGCCAGCAGCTTGGCAGGGATTATATCAGATACGCAGTATTTT,CASSLAGIISDTQYF
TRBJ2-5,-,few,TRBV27,TGTGCCAGCATCCTTTACAGGGCACAAGAGACCCAGTACTTC,CASILYRAQETQYF
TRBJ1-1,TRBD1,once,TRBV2,TGTGCCAGCATACGGGACAGGGGCTACCCGACTGAAGCTTTCTTT,CASIRDRGYPTEAFF
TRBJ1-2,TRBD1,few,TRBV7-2,TGTGCCAGCAGCACTCCCGACGGGACAGGGGGCTCCTACACCTTC,CASSTPDGTGGSYTF
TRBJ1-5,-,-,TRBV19,TGTGCCAGTAGTATTGCAGGGGATAGCAATCAGCCCCAGCATTTT,CASSIAGDSNQPQHF
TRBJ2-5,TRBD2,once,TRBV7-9,TGTGCCAGCAGCTTAAGCGCCGGGGGGCAAGAGACCCAGTACTTC,CASSLSAGGQETQYF
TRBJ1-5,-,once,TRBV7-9,TGTGCCAGCAGCTTATCCGGACTGGCGGTGGGGAATCAGCCCCAGCATTTT,CASSLSGLAVGNQPQHF
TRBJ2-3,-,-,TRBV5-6,TGTGCCAGCAGACGTCAGGCGGGGACTAGCACAGATACGCAGTATTTT,CASRRQAGTSTDTQYF
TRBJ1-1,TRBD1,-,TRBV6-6,TGTGCCAGCAGCACCCGACAGGGGTCGACTGAAGCTTTCTTT,CASSTRQGSTEAFF
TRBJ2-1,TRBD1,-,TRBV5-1,TGCGCCAGCAGCTGGGGACAGGGGGTAGAGGGTGAGCAGTTCTTC,CASSWGQGVEGEQFF
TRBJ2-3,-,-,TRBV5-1,TGCGCCAGCAGCTTAGCGTTTAGAGGGACAGATACGCAGTATTTT,CASSLAFRGTDTQYF
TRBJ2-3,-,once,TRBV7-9,TGTGCCAGCAGCTCTAATCCGGATACGCAGTATTTT,CASSSNPDTQYF
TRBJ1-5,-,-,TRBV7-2,TGTGCCAGCAGCTTAGTGGCAAGCAATCAGCCCCAGCATTTT,CASSLVASNQPQHF
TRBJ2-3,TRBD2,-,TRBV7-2,TGTGCCAGCAGCTTAGTTGCGGGGGGTAGCACAGATACGCAGTATTTT,CASSLVAGGSTDTQYF
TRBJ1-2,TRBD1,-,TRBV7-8,TGTGCCAGCAGCGCCGACAGGGGGCTTGTTTGGGGCTACACCTTC,CASSADRGLVWGYTF
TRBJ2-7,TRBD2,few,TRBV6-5,TGTGCCAGCAGCCCCGGACTAGCGACTTCCTACGAGCAGTACTTC,CASSPGLATSYEQYF
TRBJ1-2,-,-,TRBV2,TGTGCCAGCAGTCCTCGACAAGCTAACTATGGCTACACCTTC,CASSPRQANYGYTF
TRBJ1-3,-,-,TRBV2,TGTGCCAGCACCAGACAGACCTCTGGAAACACCATATATTTT,CASTRQTSGNTIYF
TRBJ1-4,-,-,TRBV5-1,TGCGCCAGCAGCTTGGTCTCGGGAGCGGGGGAAAAACTGTTTTTT,CASSLVSGAGEKLFF
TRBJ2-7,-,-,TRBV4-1,TGCGCCAGCAGCCAAGAGTCGGGGTCCTACCACTACGAGCAGTACTTC,CASSQESGSYHYEQYF
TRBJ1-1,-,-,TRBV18,TGTGCCAGCTCACCAGGCCCGAACACTGAAGCTTTCTTT,CASSPGPNTEAFF
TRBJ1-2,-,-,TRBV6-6,TGTGCCAGCAGCCCCGGAGGGGAAGGCTACACCTTC,CASSPGGEGYTF
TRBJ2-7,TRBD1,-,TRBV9,TGTGCCAGCAGCGCTAGTGGGGGACAGGAATACTACGAGCAGTACTTC,CASSASGGQEYYEQYF